This entry concerns a single T cell receptor beta chain. The antigen remains unidentified. Repertoires were generated with immunoSEQ multiplex PCR, while TCRdb's copy carries only in-frame clones and drops some. The data contain 20,000 to 25,000 clones, 72% of them singletons. The sample comes from a study of CD4 T cells in relation to SARS-CoV-2 and coronaviruses. Overall study results and limits: Pre-pandemic and post-infection samples never came from the same donor.

Before the COVID-19 pandemic, during about 2010-2019, CD4+ T cells were taken from unexposed donors. The cells were cultured for approximately 10 days before CD4+ T cells were isolated. As cell numbers allowed, unexposed-donor CD4+ T cells faced SARS-CoV-2 S/N and four cold-coronavirus spikes. The TCR was taken from a human donor in good health. Sequenced input: CD4+ T cells from PBMCs, cultured in vitro.

This CDR3 is CASSLTSGTDTQYF. DNA of the CDR3: TGTGCCAGCTCACTAACTAGCGGCACAGATACGCAGTATTTT. The chain carries TRBV18 and TRBJ2-3; 7 bases match TRBD2. Germline CDR1 is KGHSH and CDR2 is LQKENI. The CDR3 spans 14 residues. Trimming removed 4 bases from V and 1 base from J; junction bases left unmatched: 2. Complete variable domain (other parts from reference TRBV18 and TRBJ2-3): NAGVMQNPRHLVRRRGQEARLRCSPMKGHSHVYWYRQLPEEGLKFMVYLQKENIIDESGMPKERFSAEFPKEGPSILRIQQVVRGDSAAYFCASSLTSGTDTQYFGPGTRLTVL.